The T cell receptor (beta chain) described here comes from a study of Ad26.COV2.S vaccination and SARS-CoV-2 variants. Study-level background: The vaccine Ad26.COV2.S was put into the muscle once, or twice with 56 days between.

To note about this clone: The target antigen is unknown.

The V end was cut by 10 bases, the J end by 3 bases, with 15 bases between. This CDR3 contains 13 residues. Germline lookup yields CDR1 SGHTA and CDR2 FQGNSA. This sample's treatment: 15 to 20 received Ad26.COV2.S at low or high dose, single or two shots; five or six received placebo; per-sample allocation not given. Specimens were obtained on day 63 following the first vaccine or placebo injection. Study-level points and caveats: Analytic work on TCR breadth and depth might have understated the full extent of total T cell responses. Spike-specific responses of CD8+ and CD4+ T cells were reported to display substantial breadth after vaccination. Those who received the vaccine showed greater spike-specific TCR breadth than those given placebo.

TCRdb keeps only in-frame clones here, not all; method: immunoSEQ multiplex PCR. The sample holds more than 300,000 clones, more than 70% seen once. The rearrangement uses TRBV7-2 and TRBJ2-5, with D maybe TRBD2 (5 bases). The source material was peripheral blood, sampled in a trial of Ad26.COV2.S vaccine versus placebo. The source is a person between 18 and 65 years old who received the Ad26.COV2.S COVID-19 vaccine or a placebo. CDR3 DNA: TGTGCCACCACCGAGGGAAACAAAGAGACCCAGTACTTC. Protein: CATTEGNKETQYF.